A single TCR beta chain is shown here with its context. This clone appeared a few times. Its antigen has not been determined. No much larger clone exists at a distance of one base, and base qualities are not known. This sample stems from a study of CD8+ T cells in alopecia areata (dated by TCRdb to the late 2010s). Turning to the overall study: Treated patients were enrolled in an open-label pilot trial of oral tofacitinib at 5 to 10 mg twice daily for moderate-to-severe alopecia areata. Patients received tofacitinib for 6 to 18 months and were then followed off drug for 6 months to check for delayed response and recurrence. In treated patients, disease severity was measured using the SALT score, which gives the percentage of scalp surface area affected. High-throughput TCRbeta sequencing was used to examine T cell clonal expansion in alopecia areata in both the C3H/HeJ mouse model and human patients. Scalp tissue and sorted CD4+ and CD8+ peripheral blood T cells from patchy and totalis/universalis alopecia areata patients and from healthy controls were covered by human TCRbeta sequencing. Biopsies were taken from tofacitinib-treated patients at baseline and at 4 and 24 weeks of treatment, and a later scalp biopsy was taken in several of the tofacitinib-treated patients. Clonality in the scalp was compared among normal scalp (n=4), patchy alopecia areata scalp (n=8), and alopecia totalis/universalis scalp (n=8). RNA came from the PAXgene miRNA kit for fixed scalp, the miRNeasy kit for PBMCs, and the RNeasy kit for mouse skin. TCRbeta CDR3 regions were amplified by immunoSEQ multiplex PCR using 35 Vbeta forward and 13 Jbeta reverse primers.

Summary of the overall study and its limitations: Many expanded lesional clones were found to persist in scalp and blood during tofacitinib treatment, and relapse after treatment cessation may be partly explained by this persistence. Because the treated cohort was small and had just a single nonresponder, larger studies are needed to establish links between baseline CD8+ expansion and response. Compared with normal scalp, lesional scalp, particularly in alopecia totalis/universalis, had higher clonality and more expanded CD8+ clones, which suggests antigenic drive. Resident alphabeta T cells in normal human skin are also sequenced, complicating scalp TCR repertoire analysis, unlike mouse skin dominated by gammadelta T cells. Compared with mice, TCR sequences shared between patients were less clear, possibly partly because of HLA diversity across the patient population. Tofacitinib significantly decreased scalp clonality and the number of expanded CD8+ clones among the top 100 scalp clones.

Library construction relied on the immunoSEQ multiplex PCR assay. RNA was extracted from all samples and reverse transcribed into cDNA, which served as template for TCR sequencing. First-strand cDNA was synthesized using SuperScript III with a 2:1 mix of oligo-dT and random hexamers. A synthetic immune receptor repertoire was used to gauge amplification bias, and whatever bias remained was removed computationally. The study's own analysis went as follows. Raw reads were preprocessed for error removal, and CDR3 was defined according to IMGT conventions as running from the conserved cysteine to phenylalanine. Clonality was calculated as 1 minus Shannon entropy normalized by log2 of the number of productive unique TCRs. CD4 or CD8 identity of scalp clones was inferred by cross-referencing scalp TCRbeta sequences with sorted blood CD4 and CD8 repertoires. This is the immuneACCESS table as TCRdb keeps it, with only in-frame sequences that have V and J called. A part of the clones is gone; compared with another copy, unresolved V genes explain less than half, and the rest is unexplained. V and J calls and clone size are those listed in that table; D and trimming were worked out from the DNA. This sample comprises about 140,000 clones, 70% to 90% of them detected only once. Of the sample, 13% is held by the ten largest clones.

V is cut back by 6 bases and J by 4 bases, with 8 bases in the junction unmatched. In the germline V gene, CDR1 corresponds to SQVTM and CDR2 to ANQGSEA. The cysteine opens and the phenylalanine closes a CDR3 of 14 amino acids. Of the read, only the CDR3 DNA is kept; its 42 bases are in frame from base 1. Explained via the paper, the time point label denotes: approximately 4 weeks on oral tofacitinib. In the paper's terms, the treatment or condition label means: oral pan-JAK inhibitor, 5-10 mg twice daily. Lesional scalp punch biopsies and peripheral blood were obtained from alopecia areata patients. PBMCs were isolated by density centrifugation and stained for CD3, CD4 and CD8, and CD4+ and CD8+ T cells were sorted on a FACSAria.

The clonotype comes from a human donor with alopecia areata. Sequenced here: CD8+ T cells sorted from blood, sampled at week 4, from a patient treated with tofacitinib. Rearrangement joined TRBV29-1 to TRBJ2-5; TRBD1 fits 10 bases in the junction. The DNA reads TGCAGCGTGACCGGGACAGGGGTTGGAGAGACCCAGTACTTC. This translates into CSVTGTGVGETQYF.